This is a list of T cell receptor beta chains from one sample in a study of type 1 regulatory T cells. Antigens of these TCRs are unknown. TCRdb recomputed calls from the reads with MiXCR, one row per CDR3 protein. Among roughly 60,000 distinct CDR3 sequences listed, approximately 67% were seen once. Material: cultured non-Tr1 T cells, either the whole culture or a sorted T cell fraction (not recorded which). These receptors came from a human donor in good health. Each CDR3 is given with its conserved first and last residue. The D gene is left open where the match is weak. Clone size is not always given. Where it is, it says once, few, many or a class for expanded clones.

abundance,v_gene,d_gene,j_gene,CDR3nt,CDR3aa
.,TRBV19,TRBD1,TRBJ1-2,TGTGCCAGTAGTCCTTCTGGACAGGGCGGCTATGGCTACACCTTC,CASSPSGQGGYGYTF
.,TRBV6-1,.,TRBJ1-5,TGTGCCAGCAGTGGCCCTGGTAACGGTCTCCCCAATCAGCCCCAGCATTTT,CASSGPGNGLPNQPQHF
.,TRBV7-8,TRBD2,TRBJ2-3,TGTGCCAGCAGCCCCTCGGGGACAGCGGGAGGACGCACAGATACGCAGTATTTT,CASSPSGTAGGRTDTQYF
.,TRBV6-2/TRBV6-3,.,TRBJ2-1,TGTGCCAGCAGTTACTCTAGTGAGCATGAGCAGTTCTTC,CASSYSSEHEQFF
.,TRBV20-1,.,TRBJ2-1,TGCAGTGCTAGAGATTCGGGGGCAGGGGTTCATGAGCAGTTCTTC,CSARDSGAGVHEQFF
.,TRBV9,TRBD2,TRBJ2-2,TGTGCCAGCAGCGTAGAGCCTTGGGGTAGCGGGAGTTTGACCGGGGAGCTGTTTTTT,CASSVEPWGSGSLTGELFF
.,TRBV27,.,TRBJ1-4,TGTGCCAGCGGAGTCAGGAGGCAGACTAATGAAAAACTGTTTTTT,CASGVRRQTNEKLFF
.,TRBV3-1,.,TRBJ2-3,TGTGCCAGCAGCCAATGGAGCGGAGAAGATACGCAGTATTTT,CASSQWSGEDTQYF
.,TRBV30,.,TRBJ1-2,TGTGCCTGGAGTGTCCGGAGGGGGGGCCGAGAAGGCTACACCTTC,CAWSVRRGGREGYTF
.,TRBV15,.,TRBJ2-5,TGTGCCACCAGCAGAGTGTCGGGGGCCCAAGAGACCCAGTACTTC,CATSRVSGAQETQYF
.,TRBV11-2,TRBD2,TRBJ2-7,TGTGCCAGCAGCTTAGTAGCGGGAGAAACCTACGAGCAGTACTTC,CASSLVAGETYEQYF
.,TRBV29-1,.,TRBJ1-2,TGCAGCGTTGAAGATCAGTCCTATGGCTACACCTTC,CSVEDQSYGYTF
.,TRBV7-8,.,TRBJ1-3,TGTGCCAGCAGCATTCAGGGAACCCGAAACACCATATATTTT,CASSIQGTRNTIYF
.,TRBV14,.,TRBJ1-5,TGTGCCAGCAGCCAAGGGCAAGGTTATAGCAATCAGCCCCAGCATTTT,CASSQGQGYSNQPQHF
many,TRBV24-1,.,TRBJ2-1,TGTGCCACCAGTGTGGTAGGGGGCAATGAGCAGTTCTTC,CATSVVGGNEQFF
few,TRBV7-4,.,TRBJ2-1,TGTGCCAGCAGCTTATTAGGTTGCAATGAGCAGTTCTTC,CASSLLGCNEQFF
.,TRBV6-5,.,TRBJ2-7,TGTGCCAGCAGTTACTCCGGGACGGACTCCCGGAGCTCCTACGAGCAGTACTTC,CASSYSGTDSRSSYEQYF
.,TRBV29-1,TRBD2,TRBJ2-1,TGCAGCGGAGAGGGCGGGAGGGGGGAGAATGAGCAGTTCTTC,CSGEGGRGENEQFF
.,TRBV11-2,.,TRBJ1-2,TGTGCCAGCAGCTCACTAGGGGCTGGCGGTAGTAACTATGGCTACACCTTC,CASSSLGAGGSNYGYTF
.,TRBV4-1,.,TRBJ2-7,TGCGCCAGCAGCCAACTACTAGCCTACGAGCAGTACTTC,CASSQLLAYEQYF
.,TRBV20-1,TRBD1,TRBJ2-4,TGCAGTGCCCTACCCGGGACAGGGGAGGGTTTAGCCAAAAACATTCAGTACTTC,CSALPGTGEGLAKNIQYF
.,TRBV18,TRBD1,TRBJ2-4,TGTGCCAGCTCACCGACAGGGCCCGGGTTGGCCAAAAACATTCAGTACTTC,CASSPTGPGLAKNIQYF
.,TRBV7-2,TRBD2,TRBJ2-5,TGTGCCAGCAGCCCACTAGCGGGAGTTTCGAAGACCCAGTACTTC,CASSPLAGVSKTQYF
.,TRBV28,.,TRBJ1-6,TGTGCCAGCACAACCGCGGGGGGAATTGGTAATTCACCCCTCCACTTT,CASTTAGGIGNSPLHF
.,TRBV5-5,TRBD2,TRBJ2-3,TGTGCCAGCAGCCCTTTGATGGGACTAGCGGGTACAGATACGCAGTATTTT,CASSPLMGLAGTDTQYF
.,TRBV30,.,TRBJ2-7,TGTGCCTGGAGTGGCTCGGAGACAGCGTACGAGCAGTACTTC,CAWSGSETAYEQYF